This T cell receptor (beta chain) was sequenced in a study of cytomegalovirus exposure and HLA in healthy donors. This clone was seen a handful of times. Both 60 Vbeta primers and 13 Jbeta primers went into the PCR. Repertoires were generated with immunoSEQ multiplex PCR, while TCRdb's copy carries only in-frame clones and drops some. Of roughly 220,000 clones listed, approximately 78% are singletons. Material: PBMCs. The sequence was obtained from a woman in her forties in good health and CMV-seronegative.

CDR3 DNA: TGTGCCAGCAAGCGGGAGGTGGATACGCAGTATTTT. The encoded protein is CASKREVDTQYF. The chain recombines TRBV2 with TRBJ2-3, with 9 positions matching TRBD2. The CDR3 spans 12 residues. CDR1 and CDR2 from the germline V gene are SNHLY and FYNNEI. Losses at the gene ends were 7 bases for V and 6 bases for J; bases not matched to a gene: 2.